The entry below describes one TCR beta chain. As yet, its antigen is unknown. This CDR3 region has 12 residues. Germline CDR1 reads MNHNY; CDR2 reads SVGAGI (reference sequence). The V gene end was trimmed by 10 bases and the J gene end by 5 bases; junction bases not matched to a gene: 7. Vbeta (60) and Jbeta (13) primers were used in the PCR. As processed by the authors: Later reanalysis found 70 million to 95 million unique TCR beta chains, around 9.9 million of them shared. The protocol was immunoSEQ multiplex PCR, while the TCRdb copy is restricted to in-frame clones and leaves out a portion. V, J and clone size are taken as reported in that table, and D and trimming were inferred from the DNA itself. The sample has fewer than 70,000 clones; 74% are singletons. This sample was included in a study of cytomegalovirus exposure and HLA in healthy donors. Overall study findings and caveats: Common viral pathogens (according to a later analysis) appeared linked to several of the most significant clusters. In terms of immune exposure information, only CMV serostatus was available. Indistinguishability led to the exclusion of some V segments, TRBV6-2 and TRBV6-3 included.

The sequencing sample was made of PBMCs. The gene calls are TRBV6-6 and TRBJ1-2; 7 positions agree with TRBD1. This TCR was sampled from a woman in her fifties or sixties in good health and CMV-seropositive. CDR3 region: CATRQGEYGYTF. The CDR3 DNA follows: TGTGCCACGCGACAGGGCGAATATGGCTACACCTTC.